This TCR beta chain originates from a study of T cell clones after liver transplantation. The CDR3 runs 15 residues. The V gene's germline CDR1 is SGHTA and CDR2 FQGTGA. V gave up 5 bases and J gave up 3 bases; unmatched junction bases: 6. The assay was immunoSEQ multiplex PCR, and TCRdb's table has in-frame clones only and misses some. Counted here are roughly 51,000 clones, more than 65% occurring once; the ten biggest clones make up 9.5% to 10%. This TCR came from a human patient who received a liver transplant. Some T cells may be the graft donor's. Here the sequenced sample was CD4+ T cells from blood, taken more than 52 months after liver transplant. J is TRBJ2-1 and V is TRBV7-3; TRBD2 aligns across 8 bases. The CDR3 reads CASSPQRGFYNEQFF. CDR3 in DNA: TGTGCCAGCAGCCCACAGCGGGGGTTCTACAATGAGCAGTTCTTC.